The rows below give T cell receptor beta chains drawn from one sample of a study of blood T cell repertoires in COVID-19. Repertoires were generated with immunoSEQ multiplex PCR, while TCRdb's copy carries only in-frame clones and drops some. The sample lists some 250,000 clones; approximately 86% were seen once. Material: peripheral blood. All receptors come from a woman in her twenties or thirties who had recovered from COVID-19. CDR3s include the opening cysteine and the closing phenylalanine or tryptophan. The D gene is left open where the match is weak. Clone size appears in some rows only: once, few, many, or a class for an expanded clone.

few	TRBV7-6	TRBJ2-7	TRBD1	CASSSSGTVNYEQYF	TGTGCCAGCAGCTCCTCCGGGACAGTGAACTACGAGCAGTACTTC
once	TRBV19	TRBJ1-2	NA	CASSIGAGALYGYTF	TGTGCCAGTAGTATAGGGGCAGGGGCCCTCTATGGCTACACCTTC
once	TRBV9	TRBJ1-2	NA	CASSSPVRAGDGYTF	TGTGCCAGCAGTTCTCCTGTGAGGGCAGGGGATGGCTACACCTTC
NA	TRBV7-3	TRBJ2-1	TRBD2	CASSSGLAGDNEQFF	TGTGCCAGCAGCTCGGGACTAGCGGGGGACAATGAGCAGTTCTTC
NA	TRBV5-1	TRBJ2-5	TRBD1	CASSSWGQQETQYF	TGCGCCAGCAGCTCCTGGGGACAGCAAGAGACCCAGTACTTC
once	TRBV24-1	TRBJ2-3	TRBD1	CATSDPTGPIGDTQYF	TGTGCCACCAGTGATCCGACAGGGCCCATAGGGGATACGCAGTATTTT
NA	TRBV3-1/TRBV3-2	TRBJ2-1	TRBD2	CASSQGFGGGYNEQFF	TGTGCCAGCAGCCAAGGTTTCGGGGGGGGATACAATGAGCAGTTCTTC
NA	TRBV29-1	TRBJ2-2	NA	CSVEVVSGELFF	TGCAGCGTTGAAGTTGTCTCCGGGGAGCTGTTTTTT
NA	TRBV6-5	TRBJ1-2	TRBD1	CASSTGTAMGGYTF	TGTGCCAGTTCCACCGGGACAGCTATGGGTGGCTACACCTTC
NA	TRBV2	TRBJ1-6	TRBD1	CASRADRGNSPLHF	TGTGCCAGCAGGGCCGACAGGGGAAATTCACCCCTCCACTTT
once	TRBV12-2	TRBJ1-2	NA	CASRFQVLLGYTF	TGTGCAAGTCGCTTTCAGGTTTTGTTGGGCTACACCTTC
once	TRBV5-1	TRBJ2-3	NA	CASSLAVTDTQYF	TGCGCCAGCAGCTTGGCCGTCACAGATACGCAGTATTTT
NA	TRBV5-1	TRBJ2-1	TRBD2	CASTDILAAMHLNEQFF	TGCGCCAGCACCGATATACTAGCGGCGATGCATCTCAATGAGCAGTTCTTC
NA	TRBV4-3	TRBJ2-7	NA	CASSQDGSRGLNEQYF	TGCGCCAGCAGCCAAGATGGCTCGCGGGGGCTAAACGAGCAGTACTTC
NA	TRBV27	TRBJ2-1	TRBD2	CASSLTGASGSQQFF	TGTGCCAGCAGTTTGACCGGGGCTAGCGGAAGTCAGCAGTTCTTC
NA	TRBV6-5	TRBJ2-1	NA	CASSSPMGGPHNEQFF	TGTGCCAGCAGTTCCCCGATGGGGGGGCCCCACAATGAGCAGTTCTTC
NA	TRBV7-9	TRBJ1-1	NA	CASSLDSRSAFF	TGTGCCAGCAGCTTAGACTCCCGGTCGGCTTTCTTT
NA	TRBV7-6	TRBJ2-3	TRBD2	CASSLALGGGNTDTQYF	TGTGCCAGCAGCTTAGCGTTGGGCGGGGGGAACACAGATACGCAGTATTTT
few	TRBV5-1	TRBJ2-7	NA	CASSPSEVYEQYF	TGCGCCAGCAGCCCCTCCGAGGTCTACGAGCAGTACTTC
NA	TRBV5-6	TRBJ1-5	NA	CASSLTGPNQPQHF	TGTGCCAGCAGCTTGACAGGGCCGAATCAGCCCCAGCATTTT
NA	TRBV7-9	TRBJ2-5	NA	CASSLRVETQYF	TGTGCCAGCAGCTTGAGGGTGGAGACCCAGTACTTC
NA	TRBV7-7	TRBJ2-1	NA	CASSPGVGSSYNEQFF	TGTGCCAGCAGCCCGGGAGTCGGGAGCTCCTACAATGAGCAGTTCTTC
NA	TRBV5-1	TRBJ2-2	NA	CASSLVKGSAGELFF	TGCGCCAGCAGCTTGGTCAAAGGTAGCGCCGGGGAGCTGTTTTTT
NA	TRBV7-6	TRBJ2-5	NA	CASSLVVRETQYF	TGTGCCAGCAGCTTAGTCGTGAGGGAGACCCAGTACTTC
NA	TRBV24-1	TRBJ1-6	NA	CATSDLYRPCTYNSPLHF	TGTGCCACCAGTGATTTGTACAGACCTTGCACCTATAATTCACCCCTCCACTTT
NA	TRBV9	TRBJ2-3	NA	CASSPLGAISTDTQYF	TGTGCCAGCAGCCCCCTTGGAGCTATTAGCACAGATACGCAGTATTTT
NA	TRBV3-1/TRBV3-2	TRBJ2-4	TRBD1	CASSRTGGLAKNIQYF	TGTGCCAGCAGCCGGACAGGGGGTCTAGCCAAAAACATTCAGTACTTC
NA	TRBV6-4	TRBJ2-1	TRBD2	CASSWTSGGAAEQFF	TGTGCCAGCTCCTGGACTAGCGGGGGGGCCGCTGAGCAGTTCTTC
NA	TRBV11-2	TRBJ1-1	NA	CASSLRGGQRVEAFF	TGTGCCAGCAGCTTACGAGGAGGCCAAAGGGTTGAAGCTTTCTTT
NA	TRBV5-1	TRBJ2-3	TRBD2	CASSLIPGGTGDTQYF	TGCGCCAGCAGCTTGATTCCGGGGGGGACGGGAGATACGCAGTATTTT
NA	TRBV5-4	TRBJ1-2	NA	CASSLGSFGYTF	TGTGCCAGCAGCTTGGGTTCTTTTGGCTACACCTTC
NA	TRBV7-7	TRBJ1-2	NA	CASSLAPTGSGGYTF	TGTGCCAGCAGCTTAGCGCCGACAGGATCGGGAGGCTACACCTTC
NA	TRBV1	TRBJ2-1	NA	CTSRGAGLASNNEQFF	TGCACCAGCAGGGGGGCAGGACTAGCGTCGAACAATGAGCAGTTCTTC
NA	TRBV19	TRBJ1-2	NA	CASSATAPNYGYTF	TGTGCCAGTAGTGCGACAGCCCCTAACTATGGCTACACCTTC
NA	TRBV19	TRBJ2-1	NA	CASSEGLPYNEQFF	TGTGCCAGTAGTGAGGGACTTCCGTACAATGAGCAGTTCTTC
NA	TRBV5-1	TRBJ1-2	NA	CASSWGYGDGGYTF	TGCGCCAGCAGCTGGGGATACGGGGATGGTGGCTACACCTTC
NA	TRBV27	TRBJ2-5	NA	CASSPSGETQYF	TGTGCCAGCAGTCCCTCCGGGGAGACCCAGTACTTC
NA	TRBV2	TRBJ1-3	TRBD1	CASGTGRNTIYF	TGTGCCAGTGGGACAGGCAGAAACACCATATATTTT
NA	TRBV3-1/TRBV3-2	TRBJ1-5	NA	CASSHPRREDTLSNQPQHF	TGTGCCAGCAGCCACCCAAGAAGAGAAGACACCTTAAGCAATCAGCCCCAGCATTTT
NA	TRBV4-1	TRBJ2-1	TRBD1	CASSLRTGGMDEQFF	TGCGCCAGCAGCCTGCGGACAGGGGGCATGGATGAGCAGTTCTTC
NA	TRBV4-2	TRBJ1-4	NA	CASRSTGNEKLFF	TGTGCCAGCAGGTCGACTGGTAATGAAAAACTGTTTTTT
NA	TRBV10-2	TRBJ1-5	TRBD1	CASSESGQGGGAKNF	TGCGCCAGCAGTGAGTCAGGACAGGGCGGGGGAGCTAAGAATTTT
NA	TRBV7-9	TRBJ2-1	TRBD1	CASSWGQDRQFF	TGTGCCAGCAGCTGGGGACAGGATCGTCAGTTCTTC
few	TRBV9	TRBJ1-6	NA	CASSVGVSQVNSPLHF	TGTGCCAGCAGCGTAGGAGTGAGCCAGGTTAATTCACCCCTCCACTTT
once	TRBV6-5	TRBJ1-5	TRBD1	CASSPTGGRQPQHF	TGTGCCAGCAGTCCGACAGGGGGCAGGCAGCCCCAGCATTTT
NA	TRBV4-2	TRBJ1-4	NA	CASSQDGQTNEKLFF	TGTGCCAGCAGCCAAGATGGGCAGACTAATGAAAAACTGTTTTTT
once	TRBV29-1	TRBJ2-5	NA	CSVKGDLETQYF	TGCAGCGTTAAGGGGGATCTGGAGACCCAGTACTTC
NA	TRBV6-5	TRBJ1-5	NA	CASSNTGFGNQPQHF	TGTGCCAGCAGCAATACAGGGTTCGGCAATCAGCCCCAGCATTTT
NA	TRBV5-5	TRBJ1-2	NA	CASSHHLTENYGYTF	TGTGCCAGCAGCCACCACCTAACAGAGAACTATGGCTACACCTTC
NA	TRBV27	TRBJ1-2	NA	CASGTSGLYGYTF	TGTGCCAGCGGTACCTCAGGGTTGTATGGCTACACCTTC
once	TRBV4-1	TRBJ2-1	NA	CASSQGQNEQFF	TGCGCCAGCAGCCAAGGTCAAAATGAGCAGTTCTTC
NA	TRBV7-9	TRBJ2-2	TRBD1	CASMLRGRVGELFF	TGTGCCAGTATGTTGAGGGGGCGCGTCGGGGAGCTGTTTTTT
NA	TRBV5-6	TRBJ1-6	TRBD1	CASSPGDRGNSPLHF	TGTGCCAGCAGCCCCGGGGACAGGGGTAATTCACCCCTCCACTTT